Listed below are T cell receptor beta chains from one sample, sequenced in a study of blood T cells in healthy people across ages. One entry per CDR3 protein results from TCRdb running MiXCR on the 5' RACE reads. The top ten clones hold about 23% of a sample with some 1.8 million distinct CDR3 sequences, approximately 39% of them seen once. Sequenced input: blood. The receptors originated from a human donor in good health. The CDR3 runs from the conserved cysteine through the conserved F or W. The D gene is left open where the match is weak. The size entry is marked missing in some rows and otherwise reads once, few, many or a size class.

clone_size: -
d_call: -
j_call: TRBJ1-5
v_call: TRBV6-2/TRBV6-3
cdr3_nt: TGTGCCAGCAGCTCCTCCCTTGATAGCAATCAGCCCCAGCATTTT
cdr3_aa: CASSSSLDSNQPQHF

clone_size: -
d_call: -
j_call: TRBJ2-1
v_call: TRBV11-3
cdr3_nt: TGTGCCAGCAGCCCCCGGAGACAGGGAGGGCAGTTCTTC
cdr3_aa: CASSPRRQGGQFF

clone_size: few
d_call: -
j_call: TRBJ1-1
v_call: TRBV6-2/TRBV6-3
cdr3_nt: TGTGCCAGCAGTTACTCGTATGCATCGTTCATGAACACTGAAGCTTTCTTT
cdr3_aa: CASSYSYASFMNTEAFF

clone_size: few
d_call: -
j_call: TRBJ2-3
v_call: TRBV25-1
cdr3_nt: TGTGCCAGCAGTGATCGAAGTAGGTTTGGCACAGATACGCAGTATTTT
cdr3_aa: CASSDRSRFGTDTQYF

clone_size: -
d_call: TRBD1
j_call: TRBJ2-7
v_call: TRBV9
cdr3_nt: TGTGCCAGCAGCCCCAACAGGGGAACCTCCTACGAGCAGTACTTC
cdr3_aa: CASSPNRGTSYEQYF

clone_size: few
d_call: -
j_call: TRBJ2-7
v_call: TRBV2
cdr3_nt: TGTGCCAGCAGGGGAGGGGGCTACGAGCAGTACTTC
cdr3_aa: CASRGGGYEQYF

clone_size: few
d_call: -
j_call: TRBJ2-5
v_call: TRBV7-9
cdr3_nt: TGTGCCAGCAGCTTAGTATACGACCTAAGGGAGACCCAGTACTTC
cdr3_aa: CASSLVYDLRETQYF

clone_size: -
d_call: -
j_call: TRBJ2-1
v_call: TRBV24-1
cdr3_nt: TGTGCCACCAGTGATTTGACAGGGAGCTATGAGCAGTTCTTC
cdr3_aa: CATSDLTGSYEQFF

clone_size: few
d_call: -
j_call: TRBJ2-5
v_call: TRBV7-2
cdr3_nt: TGTGCCAGCAGCTTATGGGGAACGGCCCTCCAAGAGACCCAGTACTTC
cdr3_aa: CASSLWGTALQETQYF

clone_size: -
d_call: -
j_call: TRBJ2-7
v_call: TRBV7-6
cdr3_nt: TGTGCCAGCAGCATAAGTCGGATGGAGCAGTACTTC
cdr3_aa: CASSISRMEQYF

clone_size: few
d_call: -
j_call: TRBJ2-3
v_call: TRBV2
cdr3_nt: TGTGCCAGCAGTGTAGGCGGGGGCGTCCCAGATACGCAGTATTTT
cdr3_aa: CASSVGGGVPDTQYF

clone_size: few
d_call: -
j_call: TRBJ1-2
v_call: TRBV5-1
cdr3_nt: TGCGCCAGCAGCTTGGAAGAGAGGGGATTCTATGGCTACACCTTC
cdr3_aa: CASSLEERGFYGYTF

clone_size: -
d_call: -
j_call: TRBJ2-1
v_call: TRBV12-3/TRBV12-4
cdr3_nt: TGTGCCAGCAATCCCGAACCCCTAAGTTACAATGAGCAGTTCTTC
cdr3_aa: CASNPEPLSYNEQFF

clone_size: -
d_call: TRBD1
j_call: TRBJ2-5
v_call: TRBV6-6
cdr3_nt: TGTGCCGGCAGAGATGCACAGGGGGCTCCTGGGGGGCAGTACTTC
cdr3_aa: CAGRDAQGAPGGQYF

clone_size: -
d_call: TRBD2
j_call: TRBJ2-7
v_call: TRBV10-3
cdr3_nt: TGTGCCATCAGTGGTAAAGCGGGGGATTTCTACAATGAGCAGTACTTC
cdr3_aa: CAISGKAGDFYNEQYF

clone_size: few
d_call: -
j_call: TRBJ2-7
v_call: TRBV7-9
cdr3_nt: TGTGCCAGCAGCAATGGACTAACGAACACCTACGAGCAGTACTTC
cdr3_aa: CASSNGLTNTYEQYF

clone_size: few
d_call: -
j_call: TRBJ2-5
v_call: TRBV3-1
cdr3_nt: TGTGCCAGCAGCCAAGTCGAGGGGACCCAGTACTTC
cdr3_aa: CASSQVEGTQYF

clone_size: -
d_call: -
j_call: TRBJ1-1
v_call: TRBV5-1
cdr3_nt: TGCGCCAGCAGCTTGAGCACCGCGGGGACTGAAGCTTTCTTT
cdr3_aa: CASSLSTAGTEAFF

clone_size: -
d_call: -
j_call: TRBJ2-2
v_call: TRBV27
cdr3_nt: TGTGCCAGCAGACCAAATACGAACACCGGGGAGCTGTTTTTT
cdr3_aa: CASRPNTNTGELFF

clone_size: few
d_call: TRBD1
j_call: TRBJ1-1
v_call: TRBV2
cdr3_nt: TGTGCCAGCAGTGGTCCGGGACAGGGCTACACTGAAGCTTTCTTT
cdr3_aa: CASSGPGQGYTEAFF

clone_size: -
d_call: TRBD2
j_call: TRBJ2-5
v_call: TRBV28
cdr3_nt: TGTGCCAGCACCAAAGGACTAGCGGGGCCACAAGAGACCCAGTACTTC
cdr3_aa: CASTKGLAGPQETQYF

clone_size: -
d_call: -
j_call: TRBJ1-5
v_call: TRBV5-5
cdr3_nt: TGTGCCAGCAGCTTCCGGAGGGATGATCAGCCCCAGCATTTT
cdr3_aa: CASSFRRDDQPQHF

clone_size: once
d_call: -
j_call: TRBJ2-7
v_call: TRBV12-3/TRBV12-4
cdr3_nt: TGTGCCAGTAGTTTTGACCCCGGGACCGCAGCCTACGAGCAGTACTTC
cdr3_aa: CASSFDPGTAAYEQYF

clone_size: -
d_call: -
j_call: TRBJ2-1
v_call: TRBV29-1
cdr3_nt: TGCGGCGCCGGACATGTTTATGAGCAGTTCTTC
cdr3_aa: CGAGHVYEQFF

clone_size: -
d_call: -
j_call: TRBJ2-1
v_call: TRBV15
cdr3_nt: TGTGCCACCAGCGGCGGATATGAGCAGTTCTTC
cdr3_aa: CATSGGYEQFF

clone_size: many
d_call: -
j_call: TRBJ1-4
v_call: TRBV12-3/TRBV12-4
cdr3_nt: TGTGCCAGCACCCTCGGACAGAATGAAAAACTGTTTTTT
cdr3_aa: CASTLGQNEKLFF

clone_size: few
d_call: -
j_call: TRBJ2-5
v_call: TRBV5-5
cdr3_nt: TGTGCCAGCAGCTTGGCGGTCAGCCAAAGATGGGAGACCCAGTACTTC
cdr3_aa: CASSLAVSQRWETQYF

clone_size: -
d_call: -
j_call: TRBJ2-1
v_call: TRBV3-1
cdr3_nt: TGTGCCAGCAGCCAAGGGAGGGCAGTCTCCTACGATGAGCAGTTCTTC
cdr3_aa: CASSQGRAVSYDEQFF

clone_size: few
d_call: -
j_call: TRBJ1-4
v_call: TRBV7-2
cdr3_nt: TGTGCCAGCAGCTCCAGGGTCCTCGATGAAAAACTGTTTTTT
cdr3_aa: CASSSRVLDEKLFF

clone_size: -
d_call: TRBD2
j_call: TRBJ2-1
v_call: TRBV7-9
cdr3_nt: TGTGCCAGCAGCCATGGACTAGCGGGGGACGGGCAGTTCTTC
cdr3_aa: CASSHGLAGDGQFF

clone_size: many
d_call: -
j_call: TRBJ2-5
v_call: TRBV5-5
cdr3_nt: TGTGCCAGCAGCTTGGGGTCAGAGGAAGAGACCCAGTACTTC
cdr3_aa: CASSLGSEEETQYF

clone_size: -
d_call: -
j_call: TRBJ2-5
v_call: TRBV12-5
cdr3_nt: TGTGCTAGTGGTTTGGGATCTACCTGGGGAGAGACCCAGTACTTC
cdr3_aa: CASGLGSTWGETQYF

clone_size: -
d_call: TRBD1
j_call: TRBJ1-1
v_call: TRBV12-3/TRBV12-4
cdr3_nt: TGTGCCAGCGCGGACAGGGCGAACACTGAAGCTTTCTTT
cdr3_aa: CASADRANTEAFF

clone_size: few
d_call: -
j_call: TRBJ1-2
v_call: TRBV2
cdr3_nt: TGTGCCAGCAGTGACACAGGACTCTATGGCTACACCTTC
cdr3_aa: CASSDTGLYGYTF

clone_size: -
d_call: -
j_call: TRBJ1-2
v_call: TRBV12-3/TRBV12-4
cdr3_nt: TGTGCCAGCAGTTTTCTGATGGGGAGGGGATTCGGCTACACCTTC
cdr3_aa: CASSFLMGRGFGYTF

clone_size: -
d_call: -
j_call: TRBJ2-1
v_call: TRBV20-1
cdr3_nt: TGCAGTGCTAGAGAGCGGGCAGGGGCCTACAATGAGCAGTTCTTC
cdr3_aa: CSARERAGAYNEQFF

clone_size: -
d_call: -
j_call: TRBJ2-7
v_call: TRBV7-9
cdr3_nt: TGTGCCAGCAGCTTAGATCTTTCGGACACTTCCTGGAAGCAGTACTTC
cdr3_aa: CASSLDLSDTSWKQYF

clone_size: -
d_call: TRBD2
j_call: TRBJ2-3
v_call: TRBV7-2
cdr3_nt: TGTGCCAGCAGCTTAGCCATTAGCGGGGGGGAAAATACGCAGTATTTT
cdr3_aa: CASSLAISGGENTQYF

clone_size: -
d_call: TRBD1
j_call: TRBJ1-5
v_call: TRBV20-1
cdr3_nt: TGCAGTGCTAGAGATAGGAGACAGGGGTTTTATCAGCCCCAGCATTTT
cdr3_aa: CSARDRRQGFYQPQHF

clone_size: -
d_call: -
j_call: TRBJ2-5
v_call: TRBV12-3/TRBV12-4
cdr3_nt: TGTGCCAGCAGCCCCGACCACATAGGCCAAGAGACCCAGTACTTC
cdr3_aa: CASSPDHIGQETQYF

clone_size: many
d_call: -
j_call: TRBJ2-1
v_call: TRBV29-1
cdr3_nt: TGCAGCGTTGGTATTTCTAACAATCCGGGTGAGCAGTTCTTC
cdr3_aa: CSVGISNNPGEQFF

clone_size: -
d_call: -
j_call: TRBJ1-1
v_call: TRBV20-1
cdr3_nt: TGCAGTGCTAAACAGACACGGAACACTGAAGCTTTCTTT
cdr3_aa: CSAKQTRNTEAFF

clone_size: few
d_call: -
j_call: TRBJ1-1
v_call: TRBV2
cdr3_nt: TGTGCCAGCAAGGTTTCAGTGAACACTGAAGCTTTCTTT
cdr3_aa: CASKVSVNTEAFF

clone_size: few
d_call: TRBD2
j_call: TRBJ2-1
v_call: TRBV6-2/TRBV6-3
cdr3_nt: TGTGCCAGCAGTTTCGCGACTAGCGGGGGGGCCAGGTCACAAGATGAGCAGTTCTTC
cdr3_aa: CASSFATSGGARSQDEQFF

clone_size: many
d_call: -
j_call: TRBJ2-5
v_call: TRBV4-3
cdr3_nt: TGCGCCAGCAGCCTCAGGACTTCCCAAGAGACCCAGTACTTC
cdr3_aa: CASSLRTSQETQYF

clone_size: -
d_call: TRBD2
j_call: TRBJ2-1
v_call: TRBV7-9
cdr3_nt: TGTGCCAGCAGCTTAGTGGGGAAGCGGGGAAGAGGCGATGAGCAGTTCTTC
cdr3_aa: CASSLVGKRGRGDEQFF

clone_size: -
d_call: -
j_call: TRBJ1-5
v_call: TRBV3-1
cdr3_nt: TGTGCCAGCAGCCAAAGTAGAGGAAGGAATCAGCCCCAGCATTTT
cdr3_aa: CASSQSRGRNQPQHF

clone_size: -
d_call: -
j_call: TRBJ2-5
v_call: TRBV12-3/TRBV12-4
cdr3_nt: TGTGCCAGCAGTTTACGGTTTCGCGGGGAGTACCAAGAGACCCAGTACTTC
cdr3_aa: CASSLRFRGEYQETQYF

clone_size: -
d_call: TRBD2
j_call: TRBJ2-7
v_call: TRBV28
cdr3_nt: TGTGCCAGCACCACAGGACTAGCGGGGACCTACGAGCAGTACTTC
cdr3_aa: CASTTGLAGTYEQYF

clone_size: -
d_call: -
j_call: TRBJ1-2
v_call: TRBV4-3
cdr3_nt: TGCGCCAGCAGCCAAGAGGGGGGCCGGTACGGTGGCTACACCTTC
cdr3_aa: CASSQEGGRYGGYTF

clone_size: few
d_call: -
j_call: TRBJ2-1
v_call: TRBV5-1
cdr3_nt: TGCGCCAGCAGCTTGGAGGGGGGAAGAGGGATCGATGAGCAGTTCTTC
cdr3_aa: CASSLEGGRGIDEQFF

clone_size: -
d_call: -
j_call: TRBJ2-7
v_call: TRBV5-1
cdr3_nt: TGCGCCAGCAGCTTGGGTTACGGGTCCGAGCAGTACTTC
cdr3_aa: CASSLGYGSEQYF

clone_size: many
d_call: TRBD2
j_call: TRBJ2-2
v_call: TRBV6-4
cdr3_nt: TGTGCCAGCAGTAGCGGGGACACCGGGGAGCTGTTTTTT
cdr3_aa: CASSSGDTGELFF

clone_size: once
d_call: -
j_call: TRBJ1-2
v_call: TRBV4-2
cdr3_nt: TGTGCCAGCAGCCAAGTGTCTAGAGGGGGTGACTACACCTTC
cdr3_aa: CASSQVSRGGDYTF

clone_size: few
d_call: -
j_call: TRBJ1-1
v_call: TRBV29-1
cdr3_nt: TGCAGCGCCATAAATGGGGAAACTGAAGCTTTCTTT
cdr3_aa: CSAINGETEAFF

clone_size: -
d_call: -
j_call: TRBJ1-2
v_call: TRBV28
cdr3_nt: TGTGCCAGCAGTTTAACCGGGACGGAAACTTATGGCTACACCTTC
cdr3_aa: CASSLTGTETYGYTF

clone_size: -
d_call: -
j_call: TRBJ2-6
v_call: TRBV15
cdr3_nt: TGTGCCACCAGCAGGCAGGGAGCTGGGGCCAACGTCCTGACTTTC
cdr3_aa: CATSRQGAGANVLTF

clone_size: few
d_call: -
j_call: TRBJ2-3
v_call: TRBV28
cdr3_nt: TGTGCCAGCAGTGGACGGGGACACCTTAGCACAGATACGCAGTATTTT
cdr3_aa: CASSGRGHLSTDTQYF

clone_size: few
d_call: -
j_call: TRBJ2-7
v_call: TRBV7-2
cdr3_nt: TGTGCCAGCAGCTTCTACGCCCTCGAGCAGTACTTC
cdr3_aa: CASSFYALEQYF